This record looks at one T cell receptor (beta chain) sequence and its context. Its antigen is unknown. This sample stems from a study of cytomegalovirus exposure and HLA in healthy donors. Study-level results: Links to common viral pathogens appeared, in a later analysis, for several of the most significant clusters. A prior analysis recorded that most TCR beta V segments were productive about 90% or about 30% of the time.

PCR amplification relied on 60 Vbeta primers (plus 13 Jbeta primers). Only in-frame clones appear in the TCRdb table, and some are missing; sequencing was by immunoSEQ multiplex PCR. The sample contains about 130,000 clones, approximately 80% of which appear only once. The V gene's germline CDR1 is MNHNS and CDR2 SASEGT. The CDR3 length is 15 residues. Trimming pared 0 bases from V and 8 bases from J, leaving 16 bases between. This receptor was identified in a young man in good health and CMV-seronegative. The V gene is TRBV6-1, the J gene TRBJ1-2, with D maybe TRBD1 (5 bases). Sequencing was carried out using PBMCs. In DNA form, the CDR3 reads TGTGCCAGCAGTGAAGCGAATCGCCCGGGGGACGGCTACACCTTC. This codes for CASSEANRPGDGYTF.